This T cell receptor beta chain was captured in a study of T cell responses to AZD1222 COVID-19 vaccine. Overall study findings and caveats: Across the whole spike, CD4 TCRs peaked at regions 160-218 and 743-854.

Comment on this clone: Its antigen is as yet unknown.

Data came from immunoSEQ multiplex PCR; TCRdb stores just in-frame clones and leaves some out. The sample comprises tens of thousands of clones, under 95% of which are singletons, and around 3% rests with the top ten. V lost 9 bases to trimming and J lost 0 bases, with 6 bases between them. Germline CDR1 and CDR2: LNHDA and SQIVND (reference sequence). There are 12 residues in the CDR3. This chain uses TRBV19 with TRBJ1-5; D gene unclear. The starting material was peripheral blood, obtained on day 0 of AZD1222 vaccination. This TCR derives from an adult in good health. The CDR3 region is CASQHSNQPQHF. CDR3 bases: TGTGCCAGCCAGCATAGCAATCAGCCCCAGCATTTT.